This T cell receptor beta chain was sequenced for a study of blood T cell repertoires in COVID-19. Libraries were prepared by immunoSEQ multiplex PCR; TCRdb keeps only in-frame clonotypes and omits some of them. The sample includes 200,000 or so clones, roughly 92% of them seen just once. The CDR3 covers 13 residues. Per germline, CDR1 LGHDT and CDR2 YNNKEL (reference sequence). J was trimmed by 5 bases and V by 6 bases; bases with no gene match: 6. This TCR was recovered from a man aged 55-75 years with COVID-19, enrolled during active disease. What was sequenced was peripheral blood. This chain joins TRBV3-1 (or the pseudogene TRBV3-2) and TRBJ1-1; TRBD1 matches 7 bases. CDR3 protein: CASSRDRLTEAFF. The CDR3 DNA sequence: TGTGCCAGCAGTCGGGACAGACTGACTGAAGCTTTCTTT.